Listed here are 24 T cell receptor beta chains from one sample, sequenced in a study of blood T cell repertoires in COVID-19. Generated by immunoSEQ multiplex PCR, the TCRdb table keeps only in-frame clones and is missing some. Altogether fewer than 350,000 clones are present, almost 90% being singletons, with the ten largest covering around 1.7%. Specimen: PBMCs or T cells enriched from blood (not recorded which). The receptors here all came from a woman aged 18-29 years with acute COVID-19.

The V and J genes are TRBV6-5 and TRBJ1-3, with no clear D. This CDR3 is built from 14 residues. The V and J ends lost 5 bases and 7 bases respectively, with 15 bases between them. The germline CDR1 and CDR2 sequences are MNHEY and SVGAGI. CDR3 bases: TGTGCCAGCAGTCCGACGATGAGAGCGAACACCATATATTTT. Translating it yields CASSPTMRANTIYF.

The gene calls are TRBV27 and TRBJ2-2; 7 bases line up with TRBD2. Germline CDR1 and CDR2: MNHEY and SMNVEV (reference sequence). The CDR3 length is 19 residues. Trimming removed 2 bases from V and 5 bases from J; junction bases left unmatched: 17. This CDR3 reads CASSLGPTRAGLGTGELFF. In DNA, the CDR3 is TGTGCCAGCAGTTTAGGTCCGACCCGAGCGGGATTAGGGACCGGGGAGCTGTTTTTT.

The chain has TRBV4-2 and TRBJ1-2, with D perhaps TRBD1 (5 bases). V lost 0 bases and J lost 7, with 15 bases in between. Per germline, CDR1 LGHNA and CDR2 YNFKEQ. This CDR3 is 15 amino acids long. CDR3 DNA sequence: TGTGCCAGCAGCCAAGATTGGGGAAGTAGGGGTGGCTACACCTTC. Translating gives CASSQDWGSRGGYTF.

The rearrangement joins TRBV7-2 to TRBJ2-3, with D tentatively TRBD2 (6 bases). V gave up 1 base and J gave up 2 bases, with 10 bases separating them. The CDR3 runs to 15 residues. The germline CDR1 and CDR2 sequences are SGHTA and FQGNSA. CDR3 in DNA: TGTGCCAGCAGCTTAGGCGGGACCTTCACAGATACGCAGTATTTT. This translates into CASSLGGTFTDTQYF. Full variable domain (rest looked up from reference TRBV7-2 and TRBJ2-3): GAGVSQSPSNKVTEKGKDVELRCDPISGHTALYWYRQSLGQGLEFLIYFQGNSAPDKSGLPSDRFSAERTGGSVSTLTIQRTQQEDSAVYLCASSLGGTFTDTQYFGPGTRLTVL.

The CDR3 reads CASSLGPSGGPTDTQYF. The CDR3 DNA reads as TGTGCCAGCAGCTTAGGGCCTAGCGGGGGCCCCACAGATACGCAGTATTTT. The chain is built from TRBV7-6 and TRBJ2-3, with 10 bases lining up with TRBD2. Trimming took 1 base from V and 2 from J; bases not matched to a gene: 6. The CDR3 has 17 residues. The V gene's germline CDR1 is SGHVS and CDR2 FNYEAQ. Looking up the rest from reference TRBV7-6 and TRBJ2-3 gives the full variable domain: GAGVSQSPRYKVTKRGQDVALRCDPISGHVSLYWYRQALGQGPEFLTYFNYEAQQDKSGLPNDRFSAERPEGSISTLTIQRTEQRDSAMYRCASSLGPSGGPTDTQYFGPGTRLTVL.

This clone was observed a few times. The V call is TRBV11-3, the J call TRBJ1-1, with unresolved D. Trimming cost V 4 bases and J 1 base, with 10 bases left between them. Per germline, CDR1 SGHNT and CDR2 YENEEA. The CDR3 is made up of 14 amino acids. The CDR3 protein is CASSSHAGNTEAFF. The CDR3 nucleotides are TGTGCCAGCAGCTCCCATGCAGGGAACACTGAAGCTTTCTTT.

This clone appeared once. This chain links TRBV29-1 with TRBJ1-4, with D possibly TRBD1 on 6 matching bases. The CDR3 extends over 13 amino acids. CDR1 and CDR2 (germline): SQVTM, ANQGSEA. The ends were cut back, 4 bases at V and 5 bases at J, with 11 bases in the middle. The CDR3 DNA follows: TGCAGCGTTGTAGCACAGGGAAATGAAAAACTGTTTTTT. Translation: CSVVAQGNEKLFF.

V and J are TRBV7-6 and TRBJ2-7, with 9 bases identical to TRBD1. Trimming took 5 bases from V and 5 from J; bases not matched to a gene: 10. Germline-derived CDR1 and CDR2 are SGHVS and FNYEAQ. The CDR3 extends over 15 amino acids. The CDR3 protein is CASSPHGGQGHEQYF. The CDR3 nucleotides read TGTGCCAGCAGCCCTCACGGGGGACAGGGACACGAGCAGTACTTC.

CDR3 amino acids: CSASRGARTQETQYF. Here the CDR3 DNA reads TGCAGTGCTAGTCGGGGGGCCCGAACCCAAGAGACCCAGTACTTC. The chain employs TRBV20-1 and TRBJ2-5; a weak D match, TRBD2 (7 bases). Germline assignment: CDR1 DFQATT and CDR2 SNEGSKA (reference sequence). The CDR3 contains 15 residues. V lost 3 bases, J lost 1 base, and 15 bases lay in between.

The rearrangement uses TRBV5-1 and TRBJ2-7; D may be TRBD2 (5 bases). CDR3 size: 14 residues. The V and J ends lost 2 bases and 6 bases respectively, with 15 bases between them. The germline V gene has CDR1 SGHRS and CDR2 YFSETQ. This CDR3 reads CASSFEGGRFEQYF. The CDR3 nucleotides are TGCGCCAGCAGCTTTGAGGGCGGGCGCTTCGAGCAGTACTTC.

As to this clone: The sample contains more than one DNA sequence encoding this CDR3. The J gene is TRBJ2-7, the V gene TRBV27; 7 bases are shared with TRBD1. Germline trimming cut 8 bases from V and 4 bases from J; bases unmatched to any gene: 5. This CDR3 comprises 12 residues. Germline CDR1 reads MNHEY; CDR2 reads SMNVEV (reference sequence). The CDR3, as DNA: TGTGCCAGCCGGGACAGTCCATACGAGCAGTACTTC. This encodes CASRDSPYEQYF.

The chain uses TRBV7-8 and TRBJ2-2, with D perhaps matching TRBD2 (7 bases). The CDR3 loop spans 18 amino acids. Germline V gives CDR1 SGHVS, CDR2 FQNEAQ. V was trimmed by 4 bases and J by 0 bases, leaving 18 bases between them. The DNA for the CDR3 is TGTGCCAGCAGCTCCCAGTCGGGGGGCTTCGCGAACACCGGGGAGCTGTTTTTT. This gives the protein CASSSQSGGFANTGELFF.

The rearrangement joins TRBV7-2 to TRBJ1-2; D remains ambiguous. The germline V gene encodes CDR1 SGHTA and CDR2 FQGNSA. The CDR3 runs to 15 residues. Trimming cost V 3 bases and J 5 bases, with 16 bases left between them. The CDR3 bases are TGTGCCAGCAGCTTTAGCGTCGAGGGAGTTTATGGCTACACCTTC. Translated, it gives CASSFSVEGVYGYTF.

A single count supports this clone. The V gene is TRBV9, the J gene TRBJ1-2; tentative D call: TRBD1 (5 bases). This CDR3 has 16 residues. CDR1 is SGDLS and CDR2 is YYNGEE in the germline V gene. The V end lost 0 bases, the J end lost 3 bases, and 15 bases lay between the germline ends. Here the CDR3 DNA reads TGTGCCAGCAGCGTAGCGGGGGGGTTTCTGGACTATGGCTACACCTTC. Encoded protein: CASSVAGGFLDYGYTF.

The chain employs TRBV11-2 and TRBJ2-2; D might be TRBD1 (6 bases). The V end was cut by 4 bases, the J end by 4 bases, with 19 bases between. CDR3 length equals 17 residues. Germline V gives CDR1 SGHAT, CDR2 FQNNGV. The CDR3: CASSSSTGGSTTGELFF. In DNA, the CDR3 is TGTGCCAGCAGCTCGAGCACTGGGGGCAGTACCACCGGGGAGCTGTTTTTT. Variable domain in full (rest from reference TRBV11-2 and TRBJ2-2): EAGVAQSPRYKIIEKRQSVAFWCNPISGHATLYWYQQILGQGPKLLIQFQNNGVVDDSQLPKDRFSAERLKGVDSTLKIQPAKLEDSAVYLCASSSSTGGSTTGELFFGEGSRLTVL.

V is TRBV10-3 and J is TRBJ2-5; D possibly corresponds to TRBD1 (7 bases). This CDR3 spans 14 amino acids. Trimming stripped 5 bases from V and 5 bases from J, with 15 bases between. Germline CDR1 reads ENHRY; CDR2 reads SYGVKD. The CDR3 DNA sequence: TGTGCCATCAGTCAGGGGGAGGAGGCTGAGACCCAGTACTTC. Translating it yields CAISQGEEAETQYF.

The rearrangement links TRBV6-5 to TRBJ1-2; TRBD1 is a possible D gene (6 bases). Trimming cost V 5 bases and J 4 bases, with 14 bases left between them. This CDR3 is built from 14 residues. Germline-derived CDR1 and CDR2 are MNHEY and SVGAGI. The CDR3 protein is CASSPGEGVYGYTF. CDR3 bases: TGTGCCAGCAGTCCAGGGGAGGGTGTCTATGGCTACACCTTC.

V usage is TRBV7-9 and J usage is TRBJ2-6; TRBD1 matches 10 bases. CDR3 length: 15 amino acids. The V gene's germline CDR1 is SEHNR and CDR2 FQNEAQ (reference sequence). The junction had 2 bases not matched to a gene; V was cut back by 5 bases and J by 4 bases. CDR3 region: CASSGTGEGANVLTF. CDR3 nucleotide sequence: TGTGCCAGCAGCGGGACAGGGGAGGGGGCCAACGTCCTGACTTTC.

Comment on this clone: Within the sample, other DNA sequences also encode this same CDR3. CDR3: CASSTSGSTDTQYF. The CDR3, as DNA: TGTGCCAGCAGCACCAGCGGGAGCACAGATACGCAGTATTTT. The chain links TRBV9 to TRBJ2-3; weak D call: TRBD2 (6 bases). The germline V gene encodes CDR1 SGDLS and CDR2 YYNGEE. The CDR3 totals 14 residues. Trimming stripped 4 bases from V and 0 bases from J, with 9 bases between.

DNA of the CDR3: TGTGCCAGCAGCTCGGCGACAGGGGCGGCAGCAACTAATGAAAAACTGTTTTTT. Encoded protein: CASSSATGAAATNEKLFF. The genes are TRBV11-2 and TRBJ1-4, with 8 bases lining up with TRBD1. This CDR3 spans 18 amino acids. Germline trimming cut 4 bases from V and 0 bases from J; bases unmatched to any gene: 10. The germline V gene encodes CDR1 SGHAT and CDR2 FQNNGV. Based on the CDR3 plus reference TRBV11-2 and TRBJ1-4, the full variable domain is EAGVAQSPRYKIIEKRQSVAFWCNPISGHATLYWYQQILGQGPKLLIQFQNNGVVDDSQLPKDRFSAERLKGVDSTLKIQPAKLEDSAVYLCASSSATGAAATNEKLFFGSGTQLSVL.

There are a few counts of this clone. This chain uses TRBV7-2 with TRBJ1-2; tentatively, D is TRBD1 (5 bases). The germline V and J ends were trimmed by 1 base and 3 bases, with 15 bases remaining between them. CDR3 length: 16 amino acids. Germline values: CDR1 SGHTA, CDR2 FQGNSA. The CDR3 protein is CASSLGAGLLDYGYTF. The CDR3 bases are TGTGCCAGCAGCTTAGGGGCGGGGCTCCTGGACTATGGCTACACCTTC.

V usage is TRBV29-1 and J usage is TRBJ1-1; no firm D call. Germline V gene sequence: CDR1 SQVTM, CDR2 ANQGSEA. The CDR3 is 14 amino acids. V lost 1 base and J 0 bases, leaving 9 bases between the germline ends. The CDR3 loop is CSVEVDLMNTEAFF. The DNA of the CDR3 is TGCAGCGTTGAAGTCGACTTGATGAACACTGAAGCTTTCTTT.

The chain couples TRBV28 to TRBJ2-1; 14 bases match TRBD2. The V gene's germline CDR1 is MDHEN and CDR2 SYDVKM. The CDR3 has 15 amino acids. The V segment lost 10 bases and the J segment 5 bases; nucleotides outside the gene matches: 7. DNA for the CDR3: TGTGCCACCCTCTTGGGACTAGCGGGGGACAATGAGCAGTTCTTC. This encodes CATLLGLAGDNEQFF.

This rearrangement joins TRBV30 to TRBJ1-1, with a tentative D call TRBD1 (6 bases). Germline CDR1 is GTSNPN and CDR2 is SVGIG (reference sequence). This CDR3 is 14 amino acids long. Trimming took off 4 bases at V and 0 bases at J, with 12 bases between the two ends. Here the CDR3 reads CAWKGETMNTEAFF. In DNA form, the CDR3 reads TGTGCCTGGAAGGGGGAAACCATGAACACTGAAGCTTTCTTT.